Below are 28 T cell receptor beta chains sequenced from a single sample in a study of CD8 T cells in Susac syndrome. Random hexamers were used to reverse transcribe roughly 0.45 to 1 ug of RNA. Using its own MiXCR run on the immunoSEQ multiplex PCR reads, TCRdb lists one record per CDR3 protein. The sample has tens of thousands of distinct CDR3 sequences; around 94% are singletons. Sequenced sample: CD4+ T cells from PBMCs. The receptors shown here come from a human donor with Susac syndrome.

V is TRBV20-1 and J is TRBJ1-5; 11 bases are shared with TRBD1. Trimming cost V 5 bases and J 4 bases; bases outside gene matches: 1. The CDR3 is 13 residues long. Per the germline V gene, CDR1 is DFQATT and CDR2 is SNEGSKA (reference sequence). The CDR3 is CSAGTGGNQPQHF. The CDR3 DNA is TGCAGTGCTGGGACAGGGGGTAATCAGCCCCAGCATTTT.

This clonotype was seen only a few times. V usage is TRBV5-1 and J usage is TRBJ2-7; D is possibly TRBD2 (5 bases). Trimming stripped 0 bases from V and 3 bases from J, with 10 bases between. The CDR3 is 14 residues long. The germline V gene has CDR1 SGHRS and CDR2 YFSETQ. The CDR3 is CASSLGTSFYEQYF. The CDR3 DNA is TGCGCCAGCAGCTTGGGGACTTCCTTCTACGAGCAGTACTTC.

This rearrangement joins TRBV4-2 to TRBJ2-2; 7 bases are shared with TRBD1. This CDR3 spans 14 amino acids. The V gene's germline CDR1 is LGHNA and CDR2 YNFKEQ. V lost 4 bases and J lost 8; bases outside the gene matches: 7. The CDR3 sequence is CASSRERGPGELFF. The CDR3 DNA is TGTGCCAGCAGCCGAGAGAGGGGGCCAGGGGAGCTGTTTTTT.

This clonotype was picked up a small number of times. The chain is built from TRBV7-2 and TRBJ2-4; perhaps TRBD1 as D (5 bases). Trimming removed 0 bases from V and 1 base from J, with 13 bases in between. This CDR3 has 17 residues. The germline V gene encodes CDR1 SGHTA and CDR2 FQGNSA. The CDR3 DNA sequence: TGTGCCAGCAGCTTAGCCCCTGGGGCGAGGGCCAAAAACATTCAGTACTTC. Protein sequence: CASSLAPGARAKNIQYF.

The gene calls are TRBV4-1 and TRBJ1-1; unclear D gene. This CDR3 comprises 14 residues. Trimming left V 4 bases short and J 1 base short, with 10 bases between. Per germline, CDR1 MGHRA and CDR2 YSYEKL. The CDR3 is CASSRGGQNTEAFF. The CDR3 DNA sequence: TGCGCCAGCAGCCGGGGAGGGCAGAACACTGAAGCTTTCTTT.

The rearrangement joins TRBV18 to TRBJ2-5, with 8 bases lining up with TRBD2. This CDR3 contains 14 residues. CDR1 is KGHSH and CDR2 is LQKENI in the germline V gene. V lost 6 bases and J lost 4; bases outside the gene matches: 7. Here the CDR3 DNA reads TGTGCCAGCTCCCGGGAAAGCGGGGGAGAGACCCAGTACTTC. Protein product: CASSRESGGETQYF.

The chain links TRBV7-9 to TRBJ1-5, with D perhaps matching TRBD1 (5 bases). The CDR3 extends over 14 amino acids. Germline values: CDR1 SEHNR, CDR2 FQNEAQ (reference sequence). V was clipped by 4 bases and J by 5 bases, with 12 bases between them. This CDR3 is CASSSTGTDQPQHF. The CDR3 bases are TGTGCCAGCAGCTCTACCGGGACCGATCAGCCCCAGCATTTT.

The CDR3 protein is CASSLRRARADTQYF. The CDR3, as DNA: TGTGCCAGCAGCTTAAGGCGAGCACGGGCAGATACGCAGTATTTT. The rearrangement uses TRBV7-3 and TRBJ2-3; D gene ambiguous. CDR3 length: 15 amino acids. The V gene's germline CDR1 is SGHTA and CDR2 FQGTGA. Deletions cut 1 base from V and 4 bases from J, with 12 bases between.

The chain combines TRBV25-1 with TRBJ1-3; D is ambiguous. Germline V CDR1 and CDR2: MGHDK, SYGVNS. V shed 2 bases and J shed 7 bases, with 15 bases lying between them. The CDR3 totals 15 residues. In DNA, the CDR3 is TGTGCCAGCAGTGAAATCGGAGGCGTGGGGAACACCATATATTTT. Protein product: CASSEIGGVGNTIYF. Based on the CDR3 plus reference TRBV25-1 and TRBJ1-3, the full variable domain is EADIYQTPRYLVIGTGKKITLECSQTMGHDKMYWYQQDPGMELHLIHYSYGVNSTEKGDLSSESTVSRIRTEHFPLTLESARPSHTSQYLCASSEIGGVGNTIYFGEGSWLTVV.

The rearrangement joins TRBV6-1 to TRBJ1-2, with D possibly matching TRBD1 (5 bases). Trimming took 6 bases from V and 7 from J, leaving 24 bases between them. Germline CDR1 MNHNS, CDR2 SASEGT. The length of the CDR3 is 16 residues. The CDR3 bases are TGTGCCAGCAGCCCCTCGGGGAGGGGTTGGACCTTTGGCTACACCTTC. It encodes CASSPSGRGWTFGYTF.

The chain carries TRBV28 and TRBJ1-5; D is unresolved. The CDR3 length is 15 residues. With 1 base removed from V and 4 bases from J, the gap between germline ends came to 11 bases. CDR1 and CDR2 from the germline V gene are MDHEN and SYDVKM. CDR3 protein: CASSLYPQKNQPQHF. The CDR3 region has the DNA TGTGCCAGCAGTTTATACCCCCAGAAGAATCAGCCCCAGCATTTT.

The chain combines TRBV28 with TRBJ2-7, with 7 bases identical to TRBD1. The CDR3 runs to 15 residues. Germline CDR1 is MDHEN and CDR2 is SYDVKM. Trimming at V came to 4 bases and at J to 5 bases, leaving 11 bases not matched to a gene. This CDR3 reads CASSSVGQGDNEQYF. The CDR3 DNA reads TGTGCCAGCAGTTCGGTAGGCCAGGGGGACAACGAGCAGTACTTC.

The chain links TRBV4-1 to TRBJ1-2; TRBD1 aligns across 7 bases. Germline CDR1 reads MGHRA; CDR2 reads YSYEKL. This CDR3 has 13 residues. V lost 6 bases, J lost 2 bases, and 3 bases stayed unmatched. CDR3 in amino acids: CASRMDRNYGYTF. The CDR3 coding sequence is TGCGCCAGCAGAATGGACAGGAACTATGGCTACACCTTC.

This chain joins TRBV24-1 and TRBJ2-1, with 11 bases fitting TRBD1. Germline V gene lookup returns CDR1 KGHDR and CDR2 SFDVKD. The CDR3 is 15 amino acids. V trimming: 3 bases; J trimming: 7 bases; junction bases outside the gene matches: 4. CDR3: CATSDPGQGENEQFF. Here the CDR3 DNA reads TGTGCCACCAGTGATCCGGGACAGGGGGAGAATGAGCAGTTCTTC.

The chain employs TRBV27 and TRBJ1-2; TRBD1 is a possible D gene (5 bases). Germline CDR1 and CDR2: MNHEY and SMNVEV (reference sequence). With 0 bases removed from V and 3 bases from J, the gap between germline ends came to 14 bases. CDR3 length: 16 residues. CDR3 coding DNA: TGTGCCAGCAGTTTATCGTTAAGCGTCAGGGACTATGGCTACACCTTC. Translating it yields CASSLSLSVRDYGYTF.

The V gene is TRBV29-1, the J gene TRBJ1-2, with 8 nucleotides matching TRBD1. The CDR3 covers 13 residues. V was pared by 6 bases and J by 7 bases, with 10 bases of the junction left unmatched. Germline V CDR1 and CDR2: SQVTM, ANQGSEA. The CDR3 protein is CSVPLTGEGGYTF. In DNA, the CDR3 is TGCAGCGTGCCCCTGACAGGGGAAGGTGGCTACACCTTC. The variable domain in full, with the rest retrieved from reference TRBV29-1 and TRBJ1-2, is SAVISQKPSRDICQRGTSLTIQCQVDSQVTMMFWYRQQPGQSLTLIATANQGSEATYESGFVIDKFPISRPNLTFSTLTVSNMSPEDSSIYLCSVPLTGEGGYTFGSGTRLTVV.

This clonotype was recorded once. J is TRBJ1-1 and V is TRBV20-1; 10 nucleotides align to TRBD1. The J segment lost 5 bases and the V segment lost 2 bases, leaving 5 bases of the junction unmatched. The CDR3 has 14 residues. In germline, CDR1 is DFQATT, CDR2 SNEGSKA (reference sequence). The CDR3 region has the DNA TGCAGTGCTAGATTCGGGACAGGGGTAACTGAAGCTTTCTTT. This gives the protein CSARFGTGVTEAFF.

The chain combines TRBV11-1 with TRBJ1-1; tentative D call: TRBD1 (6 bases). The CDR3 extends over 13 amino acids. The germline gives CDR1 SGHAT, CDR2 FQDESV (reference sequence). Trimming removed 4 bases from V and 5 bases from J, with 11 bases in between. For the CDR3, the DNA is TGTGCCAGCAGCTGGGGACAACGAACTGAAGCTTTCTTT. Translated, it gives CASSWGQRTEAFF. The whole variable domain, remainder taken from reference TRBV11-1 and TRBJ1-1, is EAEVAQSPRYKITEKSQAVAFWCDPISGHATLYWYRQILGQGPELLVQFQDESVVDDSQLPKDRFSAERLKGVDSTLKIQPAELGDSAMYLCASSWGQRTEAFFGQGTRLTVV.

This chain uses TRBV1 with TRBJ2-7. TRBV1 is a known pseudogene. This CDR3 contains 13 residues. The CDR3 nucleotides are TGCACCAGCAGCCAAGCATGGGCTCGCGAGCAGTACTTC. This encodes CTSSQAWAREQYF.

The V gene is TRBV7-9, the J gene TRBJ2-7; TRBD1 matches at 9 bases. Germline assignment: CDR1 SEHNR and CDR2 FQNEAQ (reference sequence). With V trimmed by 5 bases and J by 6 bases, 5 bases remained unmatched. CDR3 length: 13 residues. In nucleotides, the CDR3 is TGTGCCAGCAGCGTCGGACAGGGGTCCGAGCAGTACTTC. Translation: CASSVGQGSEQYF.

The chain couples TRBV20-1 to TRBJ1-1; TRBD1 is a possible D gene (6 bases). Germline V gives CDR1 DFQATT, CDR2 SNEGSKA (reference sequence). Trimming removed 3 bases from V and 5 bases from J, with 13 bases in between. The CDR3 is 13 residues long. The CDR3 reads CSASGKGGTEAFF. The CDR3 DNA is TGCAGTGCTAGTGGAAAAGGGGGAACTGAAGCTTTCTTT.

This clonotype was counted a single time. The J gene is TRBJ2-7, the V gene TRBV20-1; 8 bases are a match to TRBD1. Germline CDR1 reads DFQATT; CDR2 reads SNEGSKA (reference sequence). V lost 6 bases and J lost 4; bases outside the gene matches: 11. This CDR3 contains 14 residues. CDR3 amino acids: CSAWRPDRGYEQYF. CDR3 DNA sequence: TGCAGTGCCTGGAGACCCGACAGGGGATACGAGCAGTACTTC.

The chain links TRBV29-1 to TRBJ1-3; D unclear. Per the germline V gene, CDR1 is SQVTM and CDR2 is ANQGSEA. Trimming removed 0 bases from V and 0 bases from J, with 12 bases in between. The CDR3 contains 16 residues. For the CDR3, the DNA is TGCAGCGTTGAAGATACGGGCTCTCCCTCTGGAAACACCATATATTTT. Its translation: CSVEDTGSPSGNTIYF.

The chain's CDR3 is CASSPQLGETETQYF. CDR3 DNA sequence: TGTGCCAGCAGTCCCCAGCTGGGTGAGACAGAGACCCAGTACTTC. V gene TRBV12-3 or TRBV12-4 combines with J gene TRBJ2-5; D not resolved. The CDR3 spans 15 residues. V was shortened by 5 bases and J by 4 bases, with 17 bases between the two germline ends.

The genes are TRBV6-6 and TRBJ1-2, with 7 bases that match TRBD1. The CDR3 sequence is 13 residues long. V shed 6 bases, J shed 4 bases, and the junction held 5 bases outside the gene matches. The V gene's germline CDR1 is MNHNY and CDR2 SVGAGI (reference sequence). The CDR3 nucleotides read TGTGCCAGCAGCCAGGGACAGAGCTATGGCTACACCTTC. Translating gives CASSQGQSYGYTF.

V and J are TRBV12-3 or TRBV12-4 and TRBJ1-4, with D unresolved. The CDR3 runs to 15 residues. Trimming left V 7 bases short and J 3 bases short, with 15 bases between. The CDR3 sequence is CASTQSVPSNEKLFF. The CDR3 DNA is TGTGCCAGCACCCAAAGCGTCCCTTCTAATGAAAAACTGTTTTTT.

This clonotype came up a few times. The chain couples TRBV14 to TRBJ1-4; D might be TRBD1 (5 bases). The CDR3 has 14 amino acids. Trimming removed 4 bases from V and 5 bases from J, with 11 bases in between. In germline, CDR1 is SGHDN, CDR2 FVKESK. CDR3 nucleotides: TGTGCCAGCAGCCCTGGACAAGGGAATGAAAAACTGTTTTTT. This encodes CASSPGQGNEKLFF.

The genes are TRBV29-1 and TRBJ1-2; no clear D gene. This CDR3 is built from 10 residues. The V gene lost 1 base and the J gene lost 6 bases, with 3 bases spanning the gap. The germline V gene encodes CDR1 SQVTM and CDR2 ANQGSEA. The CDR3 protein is CSVEADGYTF. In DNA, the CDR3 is TGCAGCGTTGAAGCGGATGGCTACACCTTC.